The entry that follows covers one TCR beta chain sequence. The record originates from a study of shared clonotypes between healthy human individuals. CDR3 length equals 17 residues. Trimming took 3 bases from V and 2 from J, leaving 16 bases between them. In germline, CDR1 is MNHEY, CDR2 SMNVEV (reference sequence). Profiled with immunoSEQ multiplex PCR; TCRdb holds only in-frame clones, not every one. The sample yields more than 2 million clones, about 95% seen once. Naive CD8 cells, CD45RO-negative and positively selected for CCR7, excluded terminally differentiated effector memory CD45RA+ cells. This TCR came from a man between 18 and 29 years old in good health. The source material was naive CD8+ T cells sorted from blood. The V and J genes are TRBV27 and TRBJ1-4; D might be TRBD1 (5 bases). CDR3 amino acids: CASSLSTEGATNEKLFF. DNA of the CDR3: TGTGCCAGCAGTTTGTCGACAGAAGGGGCGACTAATGAAAAACTGTTTTTT.